A single sample is the source of the 24 T cell receptor beta chains below, sequenced in a study of PD-1 blockade in classical Hodgkin lymphoma. Every single patient, without exception, relapsed after autologous stem cell transplantation, and brentuximab vedotin exposure varied. Produced via immunoSEQ multiplex PCR; TCRdb's table is partial and in-frame only. The profile shows tens of thousands of clones, 65% to 80% of them singletons. The input for sequencing was peripheral blood mononuclear cells (PBMCs), taken before the second cycle of nivolumab. Receptors originate from a human donor with classical Hodgkin lymphoma.

The rearrangement links TRBV19 to TRBJ1-1, with 8 bases aligning to TRBD1. Germline CDR1 reads LNHDA; CDR2 reads SQIVND (reference sequence). V shed 9 bases, J shed 0 bases, and the junction held 3 bases outside the gene matches. The CDR3 is made up of 13 amino acids. This chain's CDR3 is CASDRGMNTEAFF. In DNA form, the CDR3 reads TGTGCCAGCGACAGGGGCATGAACACTGAAGCTTTCTTT.

CDR3 sequence: CASSYGFYEQYF. CDR3 sequence (DNA): TGTGCCAGCAGTTACGGCTTCTACGAGCAGTACTTC. The rearrangement joins TRBV6-5 to TRBJ2-7; D is undetermined. This CDR3 has 12 residues. Germline V gives CDR1 MNHEY, CDR2 SVGAGI. Trimming removed 2 bases at V and 3 bases at J, with 5 bases between.

The genes are TRBV9 and TRBJ1-1; possible D gene TRBD1, 5 bases. This CDR3 has 15 residues. Trimming pared 1 base from V and 4 bases from J, leaving 14 bases between. Looked up from germline, CDR1 is SGDLS and CDR2 is YYNGEE. The DNA for the CDR3 is TGTGCCAGCAGCGTATTGCCCGGGGCAGGCACTGAAGCTTTCTTT. Amino acids: CASSVLPGAGTEAFF. Variable domain in full (rest from reference TRBV9 and TRBJ1-1): DSGVTQTPKHLITATGQRVTLRCSPRSGDLSVYWYQQSLDQGLQFLIQYYNGEERAKGNILERFSAQQFPDLHSELNLSSLELGDSALYFCASSVLPGAGTEAFFGQGTRLTVV.

The chain is built from TRBV27 and TRBJ1-1; D is perhaps TRBD1 (5 bases). V shed 0 bases and J shed 6 bases, with 14 bases lying between them. This CDR3 comprises 15 residues. Germline CDR1 is MNHEY and CDR2 is SMNVEV (reference sequence). The CDR3 nucleotides are TGTGCCAGCAGTTTATCAAGGGGCCTAGGAGCTGAAGCTTTCTTT. It encodes CASSLSRGLGAEAFF.

The chain couples TRBV2 to TRBJ1-5, with D unclear. Germline lookup yields CDR1 SNHLY and CDR2 FYNNEI. The CDR3 sequence is 15 residues long. Trimming shortened V by 6 bases and J by 7 bases, and 19 bases separated the two germline ends. CDR3 coding DNA: TGTGCCAGCAGCACGGGCAGGAGCGGCCGCCAGCCCCAGCATTTT. Protein sequence: CASSTGRSGRQPQHF.

The chain uses TRBV27 and TRBJ2-1; D is unclear. Trimming shortened V by 9 bases and J by 4 bases, and 7 bases separated the two germline ends. CDR3 length equals 11 residues. Germline V gene data show CDR1 as MNHEY and CDR2 as SMNVEV (reference sequence). The DNA for the CDR3 is TGTGCCAGGTGTGGATACAATGAGCAGTTCTTC. It is translated as CARCGYNEQFF.

The chain recombines TRBV7-9 with TRBJ2-2; TRBD1 is a possible D gene (5 bases). Trimming left V 10 bases short and J 0 bases short, with 15 bases between. The length of the CDR3 is 15 residues. Germline CDR1 is SEHNR and CDR2 is FQNEAQ (reference sequence). The CDR3 reads CATSRSGTNTGELFF. The CDR3 bases are TGTGCCACCTCCCGGTCAGGGACGAACACCGGGGAGCTGTTTTTT. The full variable domain, rest sourced from reference TRBV7-9 and TRBJ2-2, is DTGVSQNPRHKITKRGQNVTFRCDPISEHNRLYWYRQTLGQGPEFLTYFQNEAQLEKSRLLSDRFSAERPKGSFSTLEIQRTEQGDSAMYLCATSRSGTNTGELFFGEGSRLTVL.

V gene TRBV5-1 combines with J gene TRBJ1-6; 7 bases align to TRBD1. Germline loops: CDR1 SGHRS, CDR2 YFSETQ. Trimming took 0 bases from V and 6 from J; bases not matched to a gene: 9. This CDR3 spans 17 amino acids. DNA for the CDR3: TGCGCCAGCAGCTTGGCTCAGGGGGTGTTCGGTAATTCACCCCTCCACTTT. Translation: CASSLAQGVFGNSPLHF.

This chain links TRBV19 with TRBJ2-3; D gene ambiguous. Per the germline V gene, CDR1 is LNHDA and CDR2 is SQIVND (reference sequence). Deletions cut 3 bases from V and 5 bases from J, with 9 bases between. The CDR3 extends over 13 amino acids. The CDR3: CASSMEREDTQYF. DNA of the CDR3: TGTGCCAGTAGTATGGAGAGAGAAGATACGCAGTATTTT.

The rearrangement uses TRBV5-1 and TRBJ2-3; TRBD2 agrees at 7 bases. V trimming: 4 bases; J trimming: 9 bases; junction bases outside the gene matches: 5. There are 12 residues in the CDR3. Germline CDR1 reads SGHRS; CDR2 reads YFSETQ. In nucleotides, the CDR3 is TGCGCCAGCAGCAGCGGGACTCCGACGCAGTATTTT. Encoded protein: CASSSGTPTQYF.

CDR3 nucleotides: TGTGCCAGCAGTTACGGGAGCGGACAGAACACCGGGGAGCTGTTTTTT. Translating gives CASSYGSGQNTGELFF. V and J are TRBV6-5 and TRBJ2-2, with D perhaps matching TRBD1 or TRBD2 (5 bases each). The CDR3 is 16 residues long. V was trimmed by 2 bases and J by 1 base, leaving 11 bases between them. Per germline, CDR1 MNHEY and CDR2 SVGAGI.

V and J are TRBV27 and TRBJ2-1; TRBD2 aligns across 10 bases. This CDR3 contains 16 residues. CDR1 MNHEY and CDR2 SMNVEV come from the germline V gene (reference sequence). J gave up 5 bases and V 5 bases, and 9 bases lay outside the gene matches. The CDR3 DNA reads TGTGCCAGCAGTACTCAACGGACTAGCGGCCACAATGAGCAGTTCTTC. Translation gives CASSTQRTSGHNEQFF.

The chain couples TRBV6-6 to TRBJ1-5; D is ambiguous. V was shortened by 6 bases and J by 3 bases, with 12 bases between the two germline ends. The CDR3 has 14 residues. Germline V gives CDR1 MNHNY, CDR2 SVGAGI (reference sequence). Written as DNA, the CDR3 is TGTGCCAGCAGCATCGACCTAATCAATCAGCCCCAGCATTTT. Translating gives CASSIDLINQPQHF.

This chain uses TRBV18 with TRBJ1-5, with D perhaps TRBD1 (6 bases). Germline CDR1 and CDR2: KGHSH and LQKENI. Trimming stripped 10 bases from V and 0 bases from J, with 13 bases between. The CDR3 loop spans 14 amino acids. CDR3 residues: CATSQGYSNQPQHF. DNA for the CDR3: TGTGCCACCTCTCAGGGGTATAGCAATCAGCCCCAGCATTTT.

V gene TRBV12-5 combines with J gene TRBJ2-3; the match to TRBD1 covers 7 bases. V lost 3 bases, J lost 1 base, and 4 bases stayed unmatched. The CDR3 length is 15 residues. CDR1 and CDR2 from the germline V gene are LGHNT and FRNRAP. CDR3: CASGFGQVGTDTQYF. For the CDR3, the DNA is TGTGCTAGTGGTTTCGGACAGGTCGGCACAGATACGCAGTATTTT.

The chain uses TRBV7-8 and TRBJ1-5; a weak D match, TRBD1 (6 bases). CDR3 length: 16 amino acids. With 5 bases removed from V and 7 bases from J, the gap between germline ends came to 21 bases. CDR1 SGHVS and CDR2 FQNEAQ come from the germline V gene. CDR3 sequence reads: CASSHSGTTGVQPQHF. The DNA for the CDR3 is TGTGCCAGCAGCCACTCCGGGACAACCGGAGTACAGCCCCAGCATTTT.

DNA for the CDR3: TGTGCCACCAGCGCCCCGGGACGGAAAGAATACGAGCAGTACTTC. Translated: CATSAPGRKEYEQYF. This chain links TRBV15 with TRBJ2-7, with D perhaps matching TRBD1 or TRBD2 (5 bases each). V was cut by 5 bases and J by 4 bases, with 18 bases left in between. This CDR3 region has 15 residues. The germline CDR1 and CDR2 sequences are LNHNV and YYDKDF (reference sequence).

The chain is built from TRBV28 and TRBJ1-2, with unresolved D. Germline CDR1 MDHEN, CDR2 SYDVKM. This CDR3 is built from 14 residues. V shed 3 bases and J shed 4 bases, with 12 bases lying between them. The CDR3 DNA is TGTGCCAGCAGTTTTCAGCTAACTGGCTATGGCTACACCTTC. Protein: CASSFQLTGYGYTF.

V is TRBV19 and J is TRBJ1-2; perhaps TRBD1 as D (6 bases). This CDR3 has 13 amino acids. Germline V CDR1 and CDR2: LNHDA, SQIVND (reference sequence). V dropped 3 bases and J dropped 4 bases, with 9 bases sitting between them. The CDR3 DNA follows: TGTGCCAGTAGTATCGGGGGCAGCTATGGCTACACCTTC. Amino acid sequence: CASSIGGSYGYTF.

This clone was seen only once. This chain joins TRBV10-3 and TRBJ2-3; perhaps TRBD2 as D (6 bases). Looked up from germline, CDR1 is ENHRY and CDR2 is SYGVKD. Trimming shortened V by 10 bases and J by 6 bases, and 17 bases separated the two germline ends. This CDR3 is built from 13 residues. CDR3 protein: CATASVGGDTQYF. CDR3 in DNA: TGTGCCACCGCTAGCGTAGGAGGTGATACGCAGTATTTT.

This rearrangement joins TRBV6-6 to TRBJ2-6, with D uncertain. CDR3 length: 15 residues. V was clipped by 3 bases and J by 1 base, with 7 bases between them. Germline V lookup: CDR1 MNHNY, CDR2 SVGAGI (reference sequence). The CDR3 sequence is CASSYKGSGANVLTF. DNA of the CDR3: TGTGCCAGCAGTTATAAAGGATCTGGGGCCAACGTCCTGACTTTC.

The rearrangement links TRBV10-3 to TRBJ1-2, with TRBD1 identical over 8 bases. In germline, CDR1 is ENHRY, CDR2 SYGVKD. There are 14 residues in the CDR3. With 0 bases clipped from V and 4 bases from J, the junction kept 1 base outside the gene matches. Here the CDR3 DNA reads TGTGCCATCAGTGAGTCTGACAGGGGCTATGGCTACACCTTC. It encodes CAISESDRGYGYTF.

The chain combines TRBV2 with TRBJ2-7, with a weak D call TRBD2 (6 bases). The V gene lost 5 bases and the J gene lost 4 bases, with 18 bases spanning the gap. Germline-derived CDR1 and CDR2 are SNHLY and FYNNEI. CDR3 size: 15 residues. CDR3 nucleotides: TGTGCCAGCAGTTCTCTAGCGTTGGTGTGGTACGAGCAGTACTTC. Protein sequence: CASSSLALVWYEQYF.

The rearrangement links TRBV5-1 to TRBJ2-2, with 9 bases matching TRBD1. The CDR3 is 15 residues long. Losses at the gene ends were 0 bases for V and 4 bases for J; bases not matched to a gene: 1. CDR1 SGHRS and CDR2 YFSETQ come from the germline V gene. CDR3 bases: TGCGCCAGCAGCTTGGTGACAGGGGGCACCGGGGAGCTGTTTTTT. Its protein is CASSLVTGGTGELFF.